These 24 T cell receptor beta chains were all obtained from the same sample, sequenced in a study of T cell responses to AZD1222 COVID-19 vaccine. This table comes from immunoSEQ multiplex PCR, and its TCRdb copy is limited to in-frame clones, with some not included. The sample includes 93,000 or so clones, roughly nine tenths of them seen just once. Specimen: peripheral blood, collected on day 0 of AZD1222 vaccination. These receptor sequences come from an adult in good health.

The J gene is TRBJ2-2, the V gene TRBV30, with D perhaps matching TRBD2 (6 bases). The germline CDR1 and CDR2 sequences are GTSNPN and SVGIG (reference sequence). This CDR3 comprises 17 residues. Between the trimmed V and J ends, which lost 3 bases and 1 base, there was a span of 18 bases. The chain's CDR3 is CAWRDYHSNKNTGELFF. The CDR3 DNA reads TGTGCCTGGAGGGACTACCACTCGAACAAGAACACCGGGGAGCTGTTTTTT.

On this clone itself: Other nucleotide sequences from this sample produce the same CDR3. V is TRBV6-2 or TRBV6-3 and J is TRBJ1-1, with 9 bases matching TRBD1. This CDR3 is built from 15 residues. CDR1 MNHEY and CDR2 SVGEGT come from the germline V gene. V dropped 4 bases and J dropped 1; count of bases not matched to a gene: 4. The CDR3 sequence: CASSFNRGRNTEAFF. CDR3 coding DNA: TGTGCCAGCAGTTTTAACAGGGGGCGGAACACTGAAGCTTTCTTT.

This clone showed up just once. This chain connects TRBV10-3 to TRBJ2-2; D may correspond to TRBD1 or TRBD2 (5 bases each). The CDR3 consists of 15 residues. V was clipped by 4 bases and J by 6 bases, with 15 bases between them. CDR1 is ENHRY and CDR2 is SYGVKD in the germline V gene. Here the CDR3 reads CAISAGTSPSGELFF. The DNA of the CDR3 is TGTGCCATCAGTGCTGGGACCTCCCCCTCCGGGGAGCTGTTTTTT.

This clone was counted once. The V and J genes are TRBV5-4 and TRBJ2-1; D is possibly TRBD2 (6 bases). Germline assignment: CDR1 SGHNT and CDR2 YYREEE (reference sequence). CDR3 length: 15 residues. Trimming shortened V by 4 bases and J by 0 bases, and 11 bases separated the two germline ends. CDR3 residues: CASSIAGYSYNEQFF. The CDR3 DNA sequence: TGTGCCAGCAGCATCGCGGGGTACTCCTACAATGAGCAGTTCTTC. Variable domain in full (rest from reference TRBV5-4 and TRBJ2-1): ETGVTQSPTHLIKTRGQQVTLRCSSQSGHNTVSWYQQALGQGPQFIFQYYREEENGRGNFPPRFSGLQFPNYSSELNVNALELDDSALYLCASSIAGYSYNEQFFGPGTRLTVL.

Here the CDR3 DNA reads TGTGCCACCAGCATTGGGACGGTGGGAGAGACCCAGTACTTC. This gives the protein CATSIGTVGETQYF. This rearrangement joins TRBV15 to TRBJ2-5; D could derive from TRBD1 or TRBD2 (5 bases each). Germline CDR1 is LNHNV and CDR2 is YYDKDF (reference sequence). This CDR3 contains 14 residues. V shed 4 bases and J shed 4 bases, with 13 bases lying between them.

The chain joins TRBV28 to TRBJ1-1, with 9 bases matching TRBD1. V gave up 6 bases and J gave up 6 bases; unmatched junction bases: 14. Germline V lookup: CDR1 MDHEN, CDR2 SYDVKM. This CDR3 spans 16 amino acids. CDR3 amino acids: CASRTPPGTGKSEAFF. CDR3 DNA sequence: TGTGCCAGCAGAACCCCCCCCGGGACAGGGAAGTCTGAAGCTTTCTTT.

This sequence joins TRBV27 and TRBJ1-6; D may be TRBD1 (6 bases). The CDR3 consists of 16 residues. V lost 5 bases and J lost 6, with 17 bases in between. From germline, CDR1 is MNHEY and CDR2 SMNVEV (reference sequence). This CDR3 reads CASSPLVGGGNSPLHF. CDR3 sequence (DNA): TGTGCCAGCAGTCCACTCGTAGGGGGGGGTAATTCACCCCTCCACTTT.

This clone was detected once. The V and J genes are TRBV7-9 and TRBJ2-2; 8 positions agree with TRBD2. The CDR3 runs 16 residues. Germline V gene sequence: CDR1 SEHNR, CDR2 FQNEAQ (reference sequence). With 4 bases clipped from V and 4 bases from J, the junction kept 8 bases outside the gene matches. CDR3 region: CASSSLAGSGTGELFF. CDR3 coding DNA: TGTGCCAGCAGCTCATTAGCGGGATCGGGCACCGGGGAGCTGTTTTTT.

The genes are TRBV7-2 and TRBJ2-1; no clear D. V shed 2 bases and J shed 1 base, with 15 bases lying between them. The CDR3 loop spans 17 amino acids. From germline, CDR1 is SGHTA and CDR2 FQGNSA. CDR3 loop: CASSLKSAWGSYNEQFF. CDR3 DNA: TGTGCCAGCAGCTTAAAAAGCGCCTGGGGATCCTACAATGAGCAGTTCTTC.

The chain uses TRBV5-6 and TRBJ2-5; D is perhaps TRBD1 or TRBD2 (5 bases each). Germline CDR1 reads SGHDT; CDR2 reads YYEEEE. V lost 2 bases, J lost 5 bases, and 16 bases lay in between. This CDR3 comprises 15 residues. CDR3 residues: CASSFRDGAAETQYF. The CDR3 coding sequence is TGTGCCAGCAGCTTCCGGGACGGGGCGGCCGAGACCCAGTACTTC.

This chain joins TRBV30 and TRBJ1-6, with TRBD1 as a possible D gene (6 bases). Germline V gene lookup returns CDR1 GTSNPN and CDR2 SVGIG (reference sequence). The CDR3 has 14 amino acids. The V and J ends lost 0 bases and 10 bases respectively, with 13 bases between them. CDR3: CAWSVGTNGSPLHF. CDR3 in DNA: TGTGCCTGGAGTGTAGGGACAAATGGGTCACCCCTCCACTTT.

The chain joins TRBV2 to TRBJ2-5, with D maybe TRBD1 (5 bases). The CDR3 consists of 13 residues. The germline V gene encodes CDR1 SNHLY and CDR2 FYNNEI. Trimming shortened V by 3 bases and J by 4 bases, and 9 bases separated the two germline ends. CDR3 in DNA: TGTGCCAGCAGTGACAGGGCGAGAGAGACCCAGTACTTC. Translating gives CASSDRARETQYF.

The genes are TRBV15 and TRBJ2-1; D may correspond to TRBD1 or TRBD2 (5 bases each). CDR3 length: 13 residues. Germline V gene lookup returns CDR1 LNHNV and CDR2 YYDKDF (reference sequence). Trimming removed 1 base from V and 15 bases from J, with 16 bases in between. The CDR3 nucleotides are TGTGCCACCAGCAGAGGCTCTGGGACCGCCCGGTTCTTC. Translating it yields CATSRGSGTARFF.

In DNA, the CDR3 is TGTGCCAGCAGCGCGCCGGGACTAGCGGGAGGGCCGGGAGGGACCCAGTACTTC. Translating it yields CASSAPGLAGGPGGTQYF. The V and J genes are TRBV7-8 and TRBJ2-5; 16 nucleotides align to TRBD2. V shed 5 bases and J 7 bases; nucleotides not matched to a gene: 13. This CDR3 is built from 18 residues. Germline values: CDR1 SGHVS, CDR2 FQNEAQ.

The chain uses TRBV10-3 and TRBJ2-7; D remains unclear. Trimming cost V 0 bases and J 5 bases, with 2 bases left between them. CDR3 length: 11 residues. CDR1 and CDR2 from the germline V gene are ENHRY and SYGVKD. The CDR3 region is CAISESNEQYF. The DNA for the CDR3 is TGTGCCATCAGTGAGTCGAACGAGCAGTACTTC.

J is TRBJ1-5 and V is TRBV6-6, with TRBD1 as a possible D gene (5 bases). This CDR3 is 16 amino acids long. The V gene's germline CDR1 is MNHNY and CDR2 SVGAGI (reference sequence). The V and J ends lost 6 bases and 0 bases respectively, with 15 bases between them. The CDR3 loop is CASSRTTDYSNQPQHF. CDR3 nucleotides: TGTGCCAGCAGCCGTACGACAGATTATAGCAATCAGCCCCAGCATTTT.

The DNA for the CDR3 is TGTGCCACCAGCAGAGACCCGGGACTAGCTGAAGATACGCAGTATTTT. As protein: CATSRDPGLAEDTQYF. The chain recombines TRBV15 with TRBJ2-3; 9 bases fit TRBD2. The length of the CDR3 is 16 residues. The germline V gene encodes CDR1 LNHNV and CDR2 YYDKDF (reference sequence). The V and J ends lost 0 bases and 5 bases, in that order; junction bases with no gene match: 6.

This clone was counted a few times. The J gene is TRBJ1-3, the V gene TRBV4-1; tentative D call: TRBD1 (5 bases). The CDR3 runs to 16 residues. Germline V CDR1 and CDR2: MGHRA, YSYEKL. The germline V and J ends were trimmed by 1 base and 6 bases, with 16 bases remaining between them. The CDR3 here is CASSQAPWRGPNTIYF. CDR3 nucleotides: TGCGCCAGCAGCCAAGCCCCCTGGCGGGGCCCAAACACCATATATTTT.

A single count supports this clone. The chain joins TRBV28 to TRBJ2-7; D might be TRBD1 (6 bases). Trimming left V 4 bases short and J 1 base short, with 8 bases between. CDR3 length: 13 residues. CDR1 MDHEN and CDR2 SYDVKM come from the germline V gene. As DNA, the CDR3 is TGTGCCAGCAGTTATGGACAGTCCTACGAGCAGTACTTC. Translation gives CASSYGQSYEQYF. Drawing the rest from reference TRBV28 and TRBJ2-7, the complete variable domain is DVKVTQSSRYLVKRTGEKVFLECVQDMDHENMFWYRQDPGLGLRLIYFSYDVKMKEKGDIPEGYSVSREKKERFSLILESASTNQTSMYLCASSYGQSYEQYFGPGTRLTVT.

The V and J genes are TRBV18 and TRBJ2-2; 14 bases align to TRBD2. Germline CDR1 and CDR2: KGHSH and LQKENI. J gave up 4 bases and V 1 base, and 5 bases lay outside the gene matches. There are 18 residues in the CDR3. The CDR3 region is CASSPRQGTSGSTGELFF. CDR3 nucleotide sequence: TGTGCCAGCTCACCACGTCAGGGGACTAGCGGGAGCACCGGGGAGCTGTTTTTT.

This clone was seen just once. The chain joins TRBV13 to TRBJ1-2, with D possibly TRBD1 on 5 matching bases. The CDR3 spans 15 residues. Trimming pared 2 bases from V and 6 bases from J, leaving 16 bases between. The germline V gene has CDR1 PRHDT and CDR2 FYEKMQ (reference sequence). CDR3 in amino acids: CASSLRGPGSDGYTF. The CDR3 coding sequence is TGTGCCAGCAGCTTAAGGGGACCAGGGAGTGATGGCTACACCTTC.

The V and J genes are TRBV11-3 and TRBJ2-1; D might be TRBD2 (5 bases). CDR3 size: 16 residues. Germline V gene lookup returns CDR1 SGHNT and CDR2 YENEEA. Trimming removed 7 bases from V and 0 bases from J, with 16 bases in between. The chain's CDR3 is CASTPGYSSSYNEQFF. The CDR3 DNA sequence: TGTGCCAGCACCCCGGGATATTCGAGCTCCTACAATGAGCAGTTCTTC.

The chain uses TRBV7-2 and TRBJ2-7, with D perhaps matching TRBD1 (6 bases). Trimming removed 7 bases from V and 1 base from J, with 23 bases in between. The germline V gene encodes CDR1 SGHTA and CDR2 FQGNSA. CDR3 length: 17 residues. CDR3 protein: CASNNLLKWDTSYEQYF. The CDR3 region has the DNA TGTGCCAGCAACAACCTACTAAAATGGGACACATCCTACGAGCAGTACTTC. The full variable domain, rest sourced from reference TRBV7-2 and TRBJ2-7, is GAGVSQSPSNKVTEKGKDVELRCDPISGHTALYWYRQSLGQGLEFLIYFQGNSAPDKSGLPSDRFSAERTGGSVSTLTIQRTQQEDSAVYLCASNNLLKWDTSYEQYFGPGTRLTVT.

This chain uses TRBV18 with TRBJ2-7, with 8 bases fitting TRBD1. Germline trimming cut 4 bases from V and 1 base from J; bases unmatched to any gene: 3. The CDR3 runs 14 residues. The germline V gene has CDR1 KGHSH and CDR2 LQKENI. The CDR3 DNA reads TGTGCCAGCTCACTCGGACAGGGTTCCTACGAGCAGTACTTC. Its translation is CASSLGQGSYEQYF.